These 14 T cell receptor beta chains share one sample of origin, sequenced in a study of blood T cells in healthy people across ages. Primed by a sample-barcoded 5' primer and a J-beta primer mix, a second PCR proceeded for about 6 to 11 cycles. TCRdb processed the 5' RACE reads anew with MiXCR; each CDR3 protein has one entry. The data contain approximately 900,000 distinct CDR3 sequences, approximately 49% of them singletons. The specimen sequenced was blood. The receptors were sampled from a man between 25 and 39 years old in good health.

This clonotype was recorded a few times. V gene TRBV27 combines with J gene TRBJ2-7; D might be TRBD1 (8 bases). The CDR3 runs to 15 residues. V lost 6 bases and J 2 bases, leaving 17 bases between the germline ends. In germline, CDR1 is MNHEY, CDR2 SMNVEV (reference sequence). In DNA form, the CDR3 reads TGTGCCAGCAGATTTAAAACAGGGGGGGCCTACGAGCAGTACTTC. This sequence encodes CASRFKTGGAYEQYF.

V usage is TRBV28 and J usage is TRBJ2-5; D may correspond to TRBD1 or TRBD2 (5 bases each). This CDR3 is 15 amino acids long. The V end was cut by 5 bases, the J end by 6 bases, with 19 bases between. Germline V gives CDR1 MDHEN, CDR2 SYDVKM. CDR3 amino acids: CASSPGTGGTKTQYF. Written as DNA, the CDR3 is TGTGCCAGCAGTCCAGGGACGGGCGGTACAAAGACCCAGTACTTC.

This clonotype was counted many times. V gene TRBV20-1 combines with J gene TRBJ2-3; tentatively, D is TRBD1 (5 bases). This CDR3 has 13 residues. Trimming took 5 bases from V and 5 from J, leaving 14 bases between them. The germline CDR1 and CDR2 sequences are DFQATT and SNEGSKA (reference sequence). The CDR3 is CSAPQANRDTQYF. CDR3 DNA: TGCAGTGCTCCACAGGCCAATAGAGATACGCAGTATTTT.

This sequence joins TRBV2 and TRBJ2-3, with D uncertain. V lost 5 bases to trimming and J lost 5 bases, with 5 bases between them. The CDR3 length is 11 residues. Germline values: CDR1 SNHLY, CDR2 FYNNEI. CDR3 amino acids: CASSIVDTQYF. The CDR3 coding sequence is TGTGCCAGCAGTATCGTAGATACGCAGTATTTT.

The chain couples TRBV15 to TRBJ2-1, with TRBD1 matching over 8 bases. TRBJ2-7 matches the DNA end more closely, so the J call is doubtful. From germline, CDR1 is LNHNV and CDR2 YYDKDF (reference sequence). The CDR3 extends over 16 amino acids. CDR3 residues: CATSRSGQGPYNEQYF. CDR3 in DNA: TGTGCCACCAGCAGATCTGGACAGGGACCCTACAATGAGCAGTACTTC.

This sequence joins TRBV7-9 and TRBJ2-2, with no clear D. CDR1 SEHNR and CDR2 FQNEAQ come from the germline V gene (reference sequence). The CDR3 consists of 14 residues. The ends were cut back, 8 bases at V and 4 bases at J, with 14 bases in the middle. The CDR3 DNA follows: TGTGCCAGCTTAAGACCAGGCGGCACCGGGGAGCTGTTTTTT. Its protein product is CASLRPGGTGELFF.

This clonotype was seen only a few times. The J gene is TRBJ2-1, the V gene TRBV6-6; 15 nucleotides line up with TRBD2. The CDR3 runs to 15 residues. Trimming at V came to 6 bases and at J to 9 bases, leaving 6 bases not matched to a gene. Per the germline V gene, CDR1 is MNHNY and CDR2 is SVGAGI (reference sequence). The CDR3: CASSSGLAGGGEQFF. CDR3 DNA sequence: TGTGCCAGCAGCTCGGGACTAGCGGGGGGAGGTGAGCAGTTCTTC.

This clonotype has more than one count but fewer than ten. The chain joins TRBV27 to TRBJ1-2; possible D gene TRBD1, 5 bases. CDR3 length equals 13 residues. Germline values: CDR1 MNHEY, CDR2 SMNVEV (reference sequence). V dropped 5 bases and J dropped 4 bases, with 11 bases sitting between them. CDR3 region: CASSVGPTYGYTF. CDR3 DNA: TGTGCCAGCAGTGTGGGACCAACCTATGGCTACACCTTC.

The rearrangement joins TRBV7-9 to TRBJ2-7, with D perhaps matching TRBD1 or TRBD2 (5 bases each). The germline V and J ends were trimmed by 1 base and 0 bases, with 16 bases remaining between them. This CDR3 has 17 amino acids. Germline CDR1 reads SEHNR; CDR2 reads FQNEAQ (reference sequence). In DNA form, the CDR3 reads TGTGCCAGCAGCTTAGGTACAGGAGCGGAGAGCTCCTACGAGCAGTACTTC. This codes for CASSLGTGAESSYEQYF.

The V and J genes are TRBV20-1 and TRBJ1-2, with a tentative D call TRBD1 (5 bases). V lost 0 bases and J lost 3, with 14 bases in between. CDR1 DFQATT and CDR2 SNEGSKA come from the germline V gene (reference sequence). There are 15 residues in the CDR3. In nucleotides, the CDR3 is TGCAGTGCTAGAGATACCATGCAGGGTGACTATGGCTACACCTTC. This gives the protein CSARDTMQGDYGYTF.

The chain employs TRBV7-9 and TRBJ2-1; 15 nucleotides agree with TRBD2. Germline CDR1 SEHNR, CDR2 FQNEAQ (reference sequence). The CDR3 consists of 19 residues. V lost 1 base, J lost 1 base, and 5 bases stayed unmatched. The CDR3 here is CASSLVGTSGGSSYNEQFF. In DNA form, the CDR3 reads TGTGCCAGCAGCTTAGTCGGGACTAGCGGGGGGTCGTCCTACAATGAGCAGTTCTTC.

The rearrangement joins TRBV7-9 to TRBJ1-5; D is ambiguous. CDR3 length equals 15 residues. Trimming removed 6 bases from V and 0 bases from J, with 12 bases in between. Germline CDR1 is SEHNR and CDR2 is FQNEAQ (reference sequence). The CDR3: CASRFDGDSNQPQHF. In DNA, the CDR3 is TGTGCCAGCAGGTTTGACGGCGATAGCAATCAGCCCCAGCATTTT. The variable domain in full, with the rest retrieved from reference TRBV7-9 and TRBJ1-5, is DTGVSQNPRHKITKRGQNVTFRCDPISEHNRLYWYRQTLGQGPEFLTYFQNEAQLEKSRLLSDRFSAERPKGSFSTLEIQRTEQGDSAMYLCASRFDGDSNQPQHFGDGTRLSIL.

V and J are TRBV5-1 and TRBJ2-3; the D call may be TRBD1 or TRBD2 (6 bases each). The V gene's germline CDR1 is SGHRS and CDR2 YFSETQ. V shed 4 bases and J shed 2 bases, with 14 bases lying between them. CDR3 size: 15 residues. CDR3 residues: CASSAGHLYTDTQYF. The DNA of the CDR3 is TGCGCCAGCAGCGCGGGACACTTATACACAGATACGCAGTATTTT.

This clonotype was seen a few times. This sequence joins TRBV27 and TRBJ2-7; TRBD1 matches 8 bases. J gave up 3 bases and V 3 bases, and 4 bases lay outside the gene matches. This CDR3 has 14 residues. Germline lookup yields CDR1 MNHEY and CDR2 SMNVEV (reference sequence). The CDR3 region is CASSFDRGGYEQYF. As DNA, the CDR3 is TGTGCCAGCAGTTTCGACAGGGGAGGCTACGAGCAGTACTTC.